The entry that follows covers one T cell receptor (beta chain) sequence. This sample was taken from a study of blood T cell repertoires in COVID-19. The overall study: COVID-19 samples, acute and convalescent, were from the United States, Italy and Spain.

Generated by immunoSEQ multiplex PCR, the TCRdb table keeps only in-frame clones and is missing some. The sample shows roughly 99,000 clones, approximately 88% of them seen only once. Germline CDR1 is SGHVS and CDR2 is FQNEAQ. Trimming left V 0 bases short and J 0 bases short, with 14 bases between. There are 17 residues in the CDR3. The chain recombines TRBV7-8 with TRBJ1-1, with D possibly being TRBD1 (6 bases). The sample consisted of peripheral blood. The sequence was obtained from a man between 50 and 59 years old with active or convalescent COVID-19. This chain's CDR3 is CASSLAGHLEMNTEAFF. The CDR3 coding sequence is TGTGCCAGCAGCTTAGCGGGACACCTCGAAATGAACACTGAAGCTTTCTTT.